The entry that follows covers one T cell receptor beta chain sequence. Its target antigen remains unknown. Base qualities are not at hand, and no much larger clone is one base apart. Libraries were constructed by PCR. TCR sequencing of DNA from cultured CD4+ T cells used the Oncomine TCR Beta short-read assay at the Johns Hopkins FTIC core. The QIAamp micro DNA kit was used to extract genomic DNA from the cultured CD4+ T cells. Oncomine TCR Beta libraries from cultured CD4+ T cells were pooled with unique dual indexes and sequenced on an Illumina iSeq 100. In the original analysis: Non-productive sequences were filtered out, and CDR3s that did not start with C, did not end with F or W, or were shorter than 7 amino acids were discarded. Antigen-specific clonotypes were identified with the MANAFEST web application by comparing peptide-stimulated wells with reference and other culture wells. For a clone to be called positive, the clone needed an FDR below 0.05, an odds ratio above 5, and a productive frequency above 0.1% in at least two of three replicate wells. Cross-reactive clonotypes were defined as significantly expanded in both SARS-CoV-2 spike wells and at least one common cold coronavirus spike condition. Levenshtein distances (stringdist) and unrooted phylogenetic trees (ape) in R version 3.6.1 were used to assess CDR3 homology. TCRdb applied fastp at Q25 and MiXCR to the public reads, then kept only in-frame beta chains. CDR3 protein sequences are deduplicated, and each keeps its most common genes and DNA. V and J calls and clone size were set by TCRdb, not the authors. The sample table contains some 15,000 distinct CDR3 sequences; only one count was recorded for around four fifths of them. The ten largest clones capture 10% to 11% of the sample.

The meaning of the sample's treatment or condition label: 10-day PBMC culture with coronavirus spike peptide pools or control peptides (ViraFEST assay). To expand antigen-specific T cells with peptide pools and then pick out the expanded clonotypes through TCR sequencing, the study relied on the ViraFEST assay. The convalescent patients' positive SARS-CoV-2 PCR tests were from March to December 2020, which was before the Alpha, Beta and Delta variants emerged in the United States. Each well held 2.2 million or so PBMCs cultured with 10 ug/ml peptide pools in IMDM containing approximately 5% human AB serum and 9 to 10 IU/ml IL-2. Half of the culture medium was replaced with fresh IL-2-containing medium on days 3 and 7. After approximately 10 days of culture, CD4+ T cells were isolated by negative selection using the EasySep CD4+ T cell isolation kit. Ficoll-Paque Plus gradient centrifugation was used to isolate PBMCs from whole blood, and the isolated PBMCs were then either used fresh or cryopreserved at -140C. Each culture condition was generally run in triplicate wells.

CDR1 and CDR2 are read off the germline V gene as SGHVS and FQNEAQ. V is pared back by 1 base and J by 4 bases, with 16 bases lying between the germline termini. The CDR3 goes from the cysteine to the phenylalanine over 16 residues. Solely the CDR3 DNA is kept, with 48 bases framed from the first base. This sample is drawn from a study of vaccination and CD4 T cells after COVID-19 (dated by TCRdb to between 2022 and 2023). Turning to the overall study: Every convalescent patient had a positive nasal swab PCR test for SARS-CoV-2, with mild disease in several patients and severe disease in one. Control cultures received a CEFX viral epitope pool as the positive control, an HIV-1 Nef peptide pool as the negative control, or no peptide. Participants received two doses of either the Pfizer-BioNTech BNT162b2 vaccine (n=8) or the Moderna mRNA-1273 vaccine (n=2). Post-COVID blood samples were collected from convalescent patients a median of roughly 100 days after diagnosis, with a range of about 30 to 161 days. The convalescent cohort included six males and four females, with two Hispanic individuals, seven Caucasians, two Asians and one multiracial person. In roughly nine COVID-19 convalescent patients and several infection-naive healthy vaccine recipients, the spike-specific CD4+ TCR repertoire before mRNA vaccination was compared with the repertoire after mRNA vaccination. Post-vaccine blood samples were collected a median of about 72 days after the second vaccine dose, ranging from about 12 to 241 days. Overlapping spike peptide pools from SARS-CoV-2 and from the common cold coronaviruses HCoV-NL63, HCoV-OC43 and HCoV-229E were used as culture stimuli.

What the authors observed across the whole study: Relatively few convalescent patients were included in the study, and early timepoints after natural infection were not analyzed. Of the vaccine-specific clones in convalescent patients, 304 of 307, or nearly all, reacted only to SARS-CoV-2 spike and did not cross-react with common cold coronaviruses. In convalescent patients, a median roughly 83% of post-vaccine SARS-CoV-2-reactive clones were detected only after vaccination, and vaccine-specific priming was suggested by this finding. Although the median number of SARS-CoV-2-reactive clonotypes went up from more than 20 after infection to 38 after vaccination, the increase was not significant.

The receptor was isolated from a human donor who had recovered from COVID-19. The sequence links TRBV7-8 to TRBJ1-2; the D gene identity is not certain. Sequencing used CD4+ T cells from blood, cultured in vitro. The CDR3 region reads CASSLGRSNGGYGYTF. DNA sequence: TGTGCCAGCAGCTTAGGTCGCTCAAACGGTGGCTATGGCTACACCTTC. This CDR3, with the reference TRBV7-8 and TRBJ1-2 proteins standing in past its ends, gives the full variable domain GAGVSQSPRYKVAKRGQDVALRCDPISGHVSLFWYQQALGQGPEFLTYFQNEAQLDKSGLPSDRFFAERPEGSVSTLKIQRTQQEDSAVYLCASSLGRSNGGYGYTFGSGTRLTVV.